The next 25 T cell receptor beta chains were all read from a single sample in a study of blood T cell repertoires in COVID-19. TCRdb keeps only in-frame clones here, not all; method: immunoSEQ multiplex PCR. Seen here are some 150,000 clones, roughly 86% observed once, and the top ten hold 7.5% to 8%. The sequencing sample was made of peripheral blood. These receptors were collected from a man aged 35-49 years who had recovered from COVID-19.

This clone was seen once. This chain connects TRBV11-2 to TRBJ2-2; TRBD1 aligns across 7 bases. The trim removed 6 bases at V and 6 bases at J, leaving 4 bases unmatched. Germline-derived CDR1 and CDR2 are SGHAT and FQNNGV. The CDR3 consists of 13 residues. The CDR3 bases are TGTGCCAGCAGACCAGACAGGGCCGGGGAGCTGTTTTTT. This translates into CASRPDRAGELFF.

The V call is TRBV15, the J call TRBJ2-5; D gene ambiguous. CDR1 is LNHNV and CDR2 is YYDKDF in the germline V gene (reference sequence). The CDR3 consists of 15 residues. With 0 bases removed from V and 4 bases from J, the gap between germline ends came to 12 bases. The CDR3 sequence: CATSREARFPETQYF. DNA of the CDR3: TGTGCCACCAGCAGAGAAGCCCGATTCCCAGAGACCCAGTACTTC.

The chain is built from TRBV6-6 and TRBJ2-3, with 13 bases lining up with TRBD2. Germline V gene sequence: CDR1 MNHNY, CDR2 SVGAGI (reference sequence). The CDR3 totals 17 residues. Losses at the gene ends were 6 bases for V and 2 bases for J; bases not matched to a gene: 8. The CDR3 DNA reads TGTGCCAGCAGCCGACTACTAGCGGGGGGGATCACAGATACGCAGTATTTT. As protein: CASSRLLAGGITDTQYF.

The chain combines TRBV2 with TRBJ2-1; 11 bases are shared with TRBD2. Germline CDR1 is SNHLY and CDR2 is FYNNEI. CDR3 length equals 16 residues. Unmatched junction bases numbered 6, after V lost 2 bases and J lost 6 bases. The CDR3 DNA follows: TGTGCCAGCAGTGAATCTCTAGCGGGAGGTCTCAATGAGCAGTTCTTC. Translated, it gives CASSESLAGGLNEQFF.

The V and J genes are TRBV21-1 and TRBJ2-2; the tabulated D call, TRBD2, remains unverified against the DNA. TRBV21-1 is reported as a pseudogene. The CDR3 is 19 amino acids. The CDR3 nucleotides read TGTGCCAGCAGCAAAGTTCGGCTAGCGGGAGAGGGGAACACCGGGGAGCTGTTTTTT. As protein: CASSKVRLAGEGNTGELFF.

V and J are TRBV5-6 and TRBJ1-4, with TRBD1 as a possible D gene (6 bases). The CDR3 sequence is 16 residues long. From germline, CDR1 is SGHDT and CDR2 YYEEEE. Trimming pared 3 bases from V and 4 bases from J, leaving 16 bases between. The CDR3 DNA follows: TGTGCCAGCAGCTCAGGACAGTTTATCGGTAATGAAAAACTGTTTTTT. Its translation is CASSSGQFIGNEKLFF.

This rearrangement joins TRBV28 to TRBJ1-1, with 11 bases fitting TRBD1. The V segment lost 1 base and the J segment 1 base; nucleotides outside the gene matches: 5. Per the germline V gene, CDR1 is MDHEN and CDR2 is SYDVKM. The CDR3 consists of 17 residues. In DNA form, the CDR3 reads TGTGCCAGCAGTTTATTTGGGACAGGGGGTTGGAACACTGAAGCTTTCTTT. This gives the protein CASSLFGTGGWNTEAFF.

This clone is a singleton in its sample. This chain joins TRBV10-3 and TRBJ2-2, with 10 bases that match TRBD2. V lost 4 bases and J lost 0; bases outside the gene matches: 8. Per the germline V gene, CDR1 is ENHRY and CDR2 is SYGVKD. The CDR3 length is 18 residues. The DNA of the CDR3 is TGTGCCATCAGTGGTGGGAGGACTAGCGGTTCGAACACCGGGGAGCTGTTTTTT. It codes for CAISGGRTSGSNTGELFF.

This clone came up once. The rearrangement uses TRBV5-1 and TRBJ2-1, with D possibly matching TRBD2 (5 bases). The CDR3 totals 16 residues. CDR1 and CDR2 from the germline V gene are SGHRS and YFSETQ. The CDR3 region is CRRGSDQEASYNEQFF. In nucleotides, the CDR3 is TGCCGGCGTGGGAGCGACCAGGAGGCCTCCTACAATGAGCAGTTCTTC.

The chain employs TRBV4-2 and TRBJ1-4, with D tentatively TRBD1 (5 bases). Trimming cost V 3 bases and J 0 bases, with 8 bases left between them. CDR1 LGHNA and CDR2 YNFKEQ come from the germline V gene. The CDR3 sequence is 15 residues long. In DNA, the CDR3 is TGTGCCAGCAGCCAGGGGGGAGCAACTAATGAAAAACTGTTTTTT. As protein: CASSQGGATNEKLFF.

The J gene is TRBJ2-3, the V gene TRBV5-4, with 10 bases lining up with TRBD2. J lost 0 bases, V lost 2 bases, and 3 bases had no gene match. In germline, CDR1 is SGHNT, CDR2 YYREEE (reference sequence). CDR3 length: 16 residues. CDR3 nucleotide sequence: TGTGCCAGCAGCTTTGGACTAGCGGCTAGCACAGATACGCAGTATTTT. This sequence encodes CASSFGLAASTDTQYF.

CDR3 protein: CASPKSRAGNRQTYETQYF. The CDR3 bases are TGTGCAAGTCCCAAATCGCGAGCCGGGAATCGTCAAACGTACGAGACCCAGTACTTC. This chain joins TRBV12-2 and TRBJ2-5; the D call of TRBD2 is as the table states it, not checked on the DNA. TRBV12-2 is a listed pseudogene. The CDR3 has 19 amino acids.

The V and J genes are TRBV7-2 and TRBJ2-1, with D possibly TRBD2 on 7 matching bases. Germline lookup yields CDR1 SGHTA and CDR2 FQGNSA. V dropped 5 bases and J dropped 4 bases, with 21 bases sitting between them. CDR3 length equals 17 residues. The chain's CDR3 is CASSQGRGGGGYNEQFF. In DNA, the CDR3 is TGTGCCAGCAGCCAAGGGAGGGGGGGAGGTGGATACAATGAGCAGTTCTTC.

The V call is TRBV30, the J call TRBJ2-1; 11 bases agree with TRBD2. Germline CDR1 GTSNPN, CDR2 SVGIG (reference sequence). Trimming removed 2 bases from V and 1 base from J; junction bases left unmatched: 7. The CDR3 extends over 17 amino acids. CDR3 region: CAWSNLAGGPSYNEQFF. The CDR3 DNA is TGTGCCTGGAGTAACTTAGCGGGAGGGCCTTCCTACAATGAGCAGTTCTTC.

This clone was detected once. The rearrangement links TRBV6-5 to TRBJ2-3; a possible D gene is TRBD2 (6 bases). The germline V and J ends were trimmed by 2 bases and 9 bases, with 15 bases remaining between them. The CDR3 runs to 14 residues. Germline V CDR1 and CDR2: MNHEY, SVGAGI. CDR3 residues: CASSYGTGEGTQYF. The CDR3 DNA reads TGTGCCAGCAGTTACGGAACGGGAGAAGGCACGCAGTATTTT.

The chain has TRBV19 and TRBJ2-1; 10 nucleotides match TRBD1. Unmatched junction bases numbered 7, after V lost 5 bases and J lost 6 bases. CDR3 size: 15 residues. Germline CDR1 and CDR2: LNHDA and SQIVND (reference sequence). In nucleotides, the CDR3 is TGTGCCAGTAGTCTGGGACAGGGGCAAGGCAATGAGCAGTTCTTC. This sequence encodes CASSLGQGQGNEQFF.

The chain is built from TRBV5-5 and TRBJ2-5, with a tentative D call TRBD2 (6 bases). Germline-derived CDR1 and CDR2 are SGHKS and YYEKEE (reference sequence). Trimming stripped 1 base from V and 2 bases from J, with 12 bases between. The CDR3 totals 15 residues. This chain's CDR3 is CASSLRVGGQETQYF. In DNA, the CDR3 is TGTGCCAGCAGCTTGCGCGTCGGGGGACAAGAGACCCAGTACTTC. The variable domain in full, with the rest retrieved from reference TRBV5-5 and TRBJ2-5, is DAGVTQSPTHLIKTRGQQVTLRCSPISGHKSVSWYQQVLGQGPQFIFQYYEKEERGRGNFPDRFSARQFPNYSSELNVNALLLGDSALYLCASSLRVGGQETQYFGPGTRLLVL.

This clone was seen a handful of times. The J gene is TRBJ1-1, the V gene TRBV3-1 (or the pseudogene TRBV3-2); D is unresolved. This CDR3 has 13 amino acids. Germline assignment: CDR1 LGHDT and CDR2 YNNKEL (reference sequence). Trimming cost V 5 bases and J 1 base, with 8 bases left between them. CDR3 sequence reads: CASSGLTNTEAFF. The CDR3 bases are TGTGCCAGCAGCGGGCTGACGAACACTGAAGCTTTCTTT.

The chain is built from TRBV4-3 and TRBJ2-1, with 10 bases identical to TRBD1. Germline V gene lookup returns CDR1 LGHNA and CDR2 YSLEER. V shed 4 bases and J 7 bases; nucleotides not matched to a gene: 7. This CDR3 comprises 15 residues. The CDR3: CASSPGQGIGNEQFF. The CDR3 bases are TGCGCCAGCAGCCCGGGACAGGGGATTGGGAATGAGCAGTTCTTC.

This clone was observed a few times. This rearrangement joins TRBV9 to TRBJ2-2; tentative D call: TRBD2 (6 bases). CDR3 length: 14 residues. Trimming cost V 8 bases and J 1 base, with 12 bases left between them. Germline CDR1 and CDR2: SGDLS and YYNGEE. The CDR3 nucleotides read TGTGCCAGTCACGGGACTGTGAACACCGGGGAGCTGTTTTTT. Translated, it gives CASHGTVNTGELFF.

The genes are TRBV6-2 or TRBV6-3 and TRBJ2-4; D is ambiguous. V lost 2 bases and J lost 0, with 20 bases in between. Germline CDR1 reads MNHEY; CDR2 reads SVGEGT. The CDR3 is 19 amino acids. The CDR3, as DNA: TGTGCCAGCAGTTACCGACTTAATCAAATTCGACTAGCCAAAAACATTCAGTACTTC. It encodes CASSYRLNQIRLAKNIQYF.

The gene calls are TRBV27 and TRBJ1-4; 10 bases are shared with TRBD1. This CDR3 has 17 residues. With 4 bases clipped from V and 2 bases from J, the junction kept 7 bases outside the gene matches. CDR1 is MNHEY, CDR2 SMNVEV, per germline (reference sequence). The CDR3 sequence is CASSSYGTGATNEKLFF. The CDR3 DNA follows: TGTGCCAGCAGTTCGTACGGGACAGGGGCCACTAATGAAAAACTGTTTTTT.

The DNA of the CDR3 is TGTGCCATCGGCTCGGGACAGGGGGCCTACGAGCAGTACTTC. Protein sequence: CAIGSGQGAYEQYF. This chain connects TRBV10-3 to TRBJ2-7; 11 positions agree with TRBD1. CDR1 is ENHRY and CDR2 is SYGVKD in the germline V gene. The V and J ends lost 8 bases and 2 bases, in that order; junction bases with no gene match: 5. CDR3 length: 14 amino acids.

CDR3 loop: CASSQDREDANEQFF. CDR3 nucleotides: TGTGCCAGCAGCCAAGACAGGGAGGATGCCAATGAGCAGTTCTTC. The chain combines TRBV4-2 with TRBJ2-1, with D possibly TRBD2 on 6 matching bases. This CDR3 is 15 amino acids long. Germline-derived CDR1 and CDR2 are LGHNA and YNFKEQ. V was shortened by 0 bases and J by 6 bases, with 12 bases between the two germline ends.

In DNA, the CDR3 is TGTGCCAGCAGGTCGGAGGGCGCGAGGACCGGGGAGCTGTTTTTT. Amino acid sequence: CASRSEGARTGELFF. This sequence joins TRBV2 and TRBJ2-2, with D perhaps TRBD2 (6 bases). Trimming took off 6 bases at V and 5 bases at J, with 16 bases between the two ends. This CDR3 region has 15 residues. Germline V lookup: CDR1 SNHLY, CDR2 FYNNEI.